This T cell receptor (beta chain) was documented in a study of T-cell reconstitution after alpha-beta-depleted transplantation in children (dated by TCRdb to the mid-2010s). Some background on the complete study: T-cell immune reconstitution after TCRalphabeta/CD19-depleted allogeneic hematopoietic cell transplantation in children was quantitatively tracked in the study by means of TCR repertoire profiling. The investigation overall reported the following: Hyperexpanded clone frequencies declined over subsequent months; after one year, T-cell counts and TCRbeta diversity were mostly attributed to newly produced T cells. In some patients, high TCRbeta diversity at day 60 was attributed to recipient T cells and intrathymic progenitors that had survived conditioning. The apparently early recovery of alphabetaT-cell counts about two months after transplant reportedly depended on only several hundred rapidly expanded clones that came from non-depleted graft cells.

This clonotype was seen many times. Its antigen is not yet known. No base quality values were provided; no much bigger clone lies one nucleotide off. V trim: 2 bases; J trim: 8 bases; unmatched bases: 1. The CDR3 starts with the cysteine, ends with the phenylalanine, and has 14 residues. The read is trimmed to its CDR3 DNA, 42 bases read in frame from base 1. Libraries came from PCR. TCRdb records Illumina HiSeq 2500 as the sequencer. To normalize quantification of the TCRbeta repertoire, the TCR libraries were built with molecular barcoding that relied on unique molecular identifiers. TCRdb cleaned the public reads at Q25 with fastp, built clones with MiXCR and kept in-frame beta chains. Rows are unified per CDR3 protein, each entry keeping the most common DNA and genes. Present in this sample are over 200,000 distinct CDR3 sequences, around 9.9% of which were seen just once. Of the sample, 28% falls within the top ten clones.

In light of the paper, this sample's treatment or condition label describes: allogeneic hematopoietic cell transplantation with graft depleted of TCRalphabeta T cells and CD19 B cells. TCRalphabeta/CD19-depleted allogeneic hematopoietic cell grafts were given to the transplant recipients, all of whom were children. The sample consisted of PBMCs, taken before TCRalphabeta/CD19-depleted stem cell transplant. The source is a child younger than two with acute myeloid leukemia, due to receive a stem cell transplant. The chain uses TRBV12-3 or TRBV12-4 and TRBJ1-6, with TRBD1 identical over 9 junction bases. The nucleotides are TGTGCCAGCAGTTTAACAGGGGGCGATTCACCCCTCCACTTT. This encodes CASSLTGGDSPLHF.